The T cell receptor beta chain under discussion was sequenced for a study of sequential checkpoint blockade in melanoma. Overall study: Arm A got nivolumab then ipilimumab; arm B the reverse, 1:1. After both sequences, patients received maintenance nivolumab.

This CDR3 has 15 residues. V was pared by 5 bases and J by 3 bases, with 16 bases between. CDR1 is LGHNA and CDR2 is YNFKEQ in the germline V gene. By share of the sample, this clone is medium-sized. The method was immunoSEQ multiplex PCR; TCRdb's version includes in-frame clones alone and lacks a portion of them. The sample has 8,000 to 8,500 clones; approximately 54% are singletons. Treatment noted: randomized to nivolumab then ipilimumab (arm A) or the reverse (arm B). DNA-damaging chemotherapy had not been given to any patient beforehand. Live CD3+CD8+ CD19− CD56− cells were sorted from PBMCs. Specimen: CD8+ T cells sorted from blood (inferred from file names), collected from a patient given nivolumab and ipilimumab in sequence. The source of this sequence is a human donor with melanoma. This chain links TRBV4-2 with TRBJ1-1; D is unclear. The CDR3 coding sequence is TGTGCCAGCAGCTTTGAGGGATATCGGGACACTGAAGCTTTCTTT. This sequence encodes CASSFEGYRDTEAFF.